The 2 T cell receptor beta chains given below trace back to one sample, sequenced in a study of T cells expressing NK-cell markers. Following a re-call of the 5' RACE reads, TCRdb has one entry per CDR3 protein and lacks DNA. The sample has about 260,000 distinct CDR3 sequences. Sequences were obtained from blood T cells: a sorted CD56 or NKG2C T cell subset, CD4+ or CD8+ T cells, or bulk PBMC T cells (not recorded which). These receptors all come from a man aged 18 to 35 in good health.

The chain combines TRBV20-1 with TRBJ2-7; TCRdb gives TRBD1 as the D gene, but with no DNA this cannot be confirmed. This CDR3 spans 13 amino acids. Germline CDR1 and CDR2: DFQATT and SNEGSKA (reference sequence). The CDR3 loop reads CSATGQGSYEQYF.

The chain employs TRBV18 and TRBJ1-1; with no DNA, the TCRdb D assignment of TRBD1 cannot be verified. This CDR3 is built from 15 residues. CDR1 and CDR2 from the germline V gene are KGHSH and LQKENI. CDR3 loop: CASSPPGTQGTEAFF.